This T cell receptor beta chain was recovered during a study of cytomegalovirus exposure and HLA in healthy donors. Use of 60 Vbeta and 13 Jbeta primers characterized the PCR. TCRdb keeps only in-frame clones here, not all; method: immunoSEQ multiplex PCR. The table has 100,000 to 120,000 clones, about three quarters seen once. Study outcomes and limitations: Evidence from a later analysis indicated that most CMV-associated TCR beta chains looked HLA-restricted. There were reportedly fewer N-insertions in an Asian-associated ancestry cluster than the approximately 670-donor mean, in a later analysis.

This clone was found a few times. Its antigen is not identified. The germline gives CDR1 MDHEN, CDR2 SYDVKM. The V and J ends lost 5 bases and 4 bases respectively, with 17 bases between them. CDR3 size: 15 residues. The receptor comes from a woman aged 55-69 years in good health and CMV-seropositive. Input material: PBMCs. The J gene is TRBJ1-1, the V gene TRBV28, with D possibly matching TRBD1 (5 bases). This chain's CDR3 is CASSPPQGRSTEAFF. Written as DNA, the CDR3 is TGTGCCAGCAGTCCCCCTCAGGGAAGGAGCACTGAAGCTTTCTTT.